This T cell receptor (beta chain) originates from a study of shared clonotypes between healthy human individuals (TCRdb year 2020). Background for the entire study: The cohort comprised two women and a few men aged 18 to 49 years. Per donor, three plates each were used for CD4 naive and CD4 memory, two for CD8 naive, and one for CD8 memory. Blood TCR repertoires of several healthy adults were deeply sequenced to estimate repertoire size and the extent of clonotype sharing between individuals. Libraries were prepared and TCR repertoires were sequenced by different laboratories using diverse techniques, in order to increase sequencing depth and limit assay-specific biases. Each donor's leukapheresis produced roughly between roughly 0.85 and 9.5 billion PBMCs. Study-wide findings and limitations: Estimated clonotype richness was generally larger for naive than for memory subsets. The genetic and exposure-history diversity represented was limited by the small number of donors. Sharing across a few donors was observed for about 5% of naive CD4, 3% to 3.5% of naive CD8, around 2.5% of memory CD4, and around 0.44% of memory CD8 clonotypes. Sampling was limited to blood, and TCR repertoires in tissue likely differ from TCR repertoires in blood. Even with the large sequencing depth, rarefaction of the sorted-subset datasets indicated that sequencing was incomplete. Compared with non-shared clonotypes, clonotypes shared by all four sorted-subset donors had higher generation probabilities. Pairwise subsampling led to the expectation that sequencing depth would affect the degree of clonotype sharing among donors.

CD8 naive samples were obtained by positive selection for CCR7 among CD45RO-negative cells, yielding a CD45RA+CCR7+ population from which TemRA cells were excluded. The donors were healthy, HIV-negative adults who had no recently reported acute infections or vaccinations. All donors were Caucasian adults living in Nashville, Tennessee, USA. Blood was obtained by leukapheresis, after which PBMCs were separated by Ficoll-Histopaque density gradient centrifugation and cryopreserved in liquid nitrogen vapor phase. Purity and quantity of every magnetically sorted T cell population were checked by analytical flow cytometry. From each sorted fraction, genomic DNA was isolated and quantified by UV absorbance on a Nanodrop 2000c. Concerning this clone itself: The target of this receptor is not known. Base qualities were left out, and no much larger clone turns up one base away.

The trim is 0 bases for V and 5 bases for J, with a gap of 5 bases between the germline ends. Spanning cysteine to phenylalanine, the CDR3 consists of 13 amino acids. Only the CDR3 part of the read is kept: 39 bases, read in frame from the first base. The germline V gene sets CDR1 to WSHSY and CDR2 to SAAADI. Using the deep immunoSEQ assay, multiplex PCR amplified TCR CDR3 regions from genomic DNA. Extracted genomic DNA from each cell subset was spread evenly across all wells of several immunoSEQ 96-well plates, with each plate serving as a replicate. For sorted subsets, 200 to 250 ng of genomic DNA, equivalent to around 29,000 T cell genomes, went into each replicate PCR. The purified libraries were quantified using a Qubit 3.0 fluorometer, sized with a Bioanalyzer 2100, and then quantified again using the KAPA Library Quantification kit. A separate single-read 150-cycle Illumina NextSeq 550 flow cell was used to sequence each immunoSEQ 96-well plate. The paper's processing steps were these. Because the immunoSEQ output held only junctional sequences and lacked quality scores, the filtering could not match the filtering applied to full-length reads. To assign V/J genes and CDR3, sequences were annotated using PyIR, a Python wrapper for IgBLAST v1.9, with IMGT germline references. Reads were removed for weak V/J assignments (E-value above 1e-6), missing CDR3, stop codons, out-of-frame junctions, or ambiguous translated residues. V3J clonotypes were defined as sequences sharing an identical inferred V gene, J gene, and CDR3 amino acid sequence. The percentage overlap between two repertoires was calculated by dividing the number of shared unique clonotypes by the size of the smaller repertoire. Three approaches were used to assess repertoire richness: RTK rarefaction, the Chao1 estimator, and Recon v2.1 estimates of unobserved clonotypes. OLGA was used to compute generation probabilities for all TCRbeta clonotypes that the gDNA method yielded from a few donors. TCRdb retrieved this table from immuneACCESS and kept in-frame rearrangements only. Not all clones are present; in checked studies, unresolved V genes account for under half, and no reason is known for the remainder. V, J and clone size reflect that table, while D and trimming were determined from the DNA. This sample holds 2 million to 2.5 million clones; approximately 94% were observed only once. In total, the top ten clones hold around 1.1% of the sample.

This TCR was recovered from a man aged 18 to 30 in good health. Specimen: naive CD8+ T cells sorted from blood. Read against the paper, the sample's cell subset or site label means: CD45RA+CCR7+. The chain joins TRBV10-2 to TRBJ2-1, with the D gene uncertain. For the CDR3, the sequence is CASSESNHNEQFF. The nucleotide sequence is TGCGCCAGCAGTGAGTCGAACCACAATGAGCAGTTCTTC.